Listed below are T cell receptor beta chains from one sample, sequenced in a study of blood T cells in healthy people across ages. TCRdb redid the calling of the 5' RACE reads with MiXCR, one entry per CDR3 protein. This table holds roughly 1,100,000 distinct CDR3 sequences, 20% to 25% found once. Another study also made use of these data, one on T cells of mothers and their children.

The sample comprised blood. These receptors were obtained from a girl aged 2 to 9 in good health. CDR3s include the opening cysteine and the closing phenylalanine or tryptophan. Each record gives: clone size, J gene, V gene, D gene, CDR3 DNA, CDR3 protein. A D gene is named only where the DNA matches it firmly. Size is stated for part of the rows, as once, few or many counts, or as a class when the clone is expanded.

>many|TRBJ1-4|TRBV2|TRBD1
TGTGCCAGCCATGGAAGGGGACAGAGGAGCGAAAAACTGTTTTTT
CASHGRGQRSEKLFF
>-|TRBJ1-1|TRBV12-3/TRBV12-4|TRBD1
TGTGCCAGCAGTTTAGCCCCTATGGGACAGGGAGGCCTGTGGACTGAAGCTTTCTTT
CASSLAPMGQGGLWTEAFF
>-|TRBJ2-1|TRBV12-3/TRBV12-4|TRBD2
TGTGCCAGCAGTCGACTAGCGGGGGGTGAGCAGTTCTTC
CASSRLAGGEQFF
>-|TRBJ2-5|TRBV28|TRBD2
TGTGCCAGCAGTTTAAGTCTAGCGGGCAACCAAGAGACCCAGTACTTC
CASSLSLAGNQETQYF
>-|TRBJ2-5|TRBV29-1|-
TGCAGCGTTGGTAGCGTATTAAAGGAGACCCAGTACTTC
CSVGSVLKETQYF
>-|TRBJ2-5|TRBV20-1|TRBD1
TGCAGTATAACCGGGACAGGGGGCGAGACCCAGTACTTC
CSITGTGGETQYF
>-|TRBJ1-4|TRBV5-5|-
TGTGCCAGCACACCGCCCGGGCGGGAAAAACTGTTTTTT
CASTPPGREKLFF
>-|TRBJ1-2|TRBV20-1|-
TGCAGTGCCAGAGGGACGGCCGACTATGGCTACACCTTC
CSARGTADYGYTF
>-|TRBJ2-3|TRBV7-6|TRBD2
TGTGCCAGCAGTCGTACCGTGACTAGCGGGAGGGATGAAGATACGCAGTATTTT
CASSRTVTSGRDEDTQYF
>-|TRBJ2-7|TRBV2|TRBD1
TGTGCCAGCAGTCGCCCCCAGGGACAGGGTGTTGGCGAGCAGTACTTC
CASSRPQGQGVGEQYF
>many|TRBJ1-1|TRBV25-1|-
TGTGCCAGCAGTGTGGGCACTGAAGCTTTCTTT
CASSVGTEAFF
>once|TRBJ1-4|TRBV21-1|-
TGTGCCAGCAGCAAGCGAGGGGGGAAACTGTTTTTT
CASSKRGGKLFF
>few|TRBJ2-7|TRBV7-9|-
TGTGCCAGCAGCTTAGACCCTGTCTCCTACGAGCAGTACTTC
CASSLDPVSYEQYF
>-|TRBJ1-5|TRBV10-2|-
TGCGCCAGCAGTTTAGGCCTAAAACAGCCCCAGCATTTT
CASSLGLKQPQHF
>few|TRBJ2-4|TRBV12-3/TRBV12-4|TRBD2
TGTGCCAGCAGTTTGGGACTAGCAAACATTCAGTACTTC
CASSLGLANIQYF
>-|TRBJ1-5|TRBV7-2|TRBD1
TGTGCCAGCAGCACACGACAGGGCCAGCCCCAGCATTTT
CASSTRQGQPQHF
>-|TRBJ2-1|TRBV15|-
TGTGCCACCAGCAGACCGACTAGTTCGCATGAGCAGTTCTTC
CATSRPTSSHEQFF
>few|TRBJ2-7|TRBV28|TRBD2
TGTGCCAGCAGCCCTAGCGGGAGTTTCGACGAGCAGTACTTC
CASSPSGSFDEQYF
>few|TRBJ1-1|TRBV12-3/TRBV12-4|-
TGTGCCAGCAGCCTAGTTTCTAGGGGAGTCAATAGGGCTTTCTTT
CASSLVSRGVNRAFF
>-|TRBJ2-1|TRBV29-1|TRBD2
TGCAGCGCCGCCAGCGGGGGCTCCTACAATGAGCAGTTCTTC
CSAASGGSYNEQFF
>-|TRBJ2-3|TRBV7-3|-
TGTGCCAGCAGCTTTGAGGGAGGCACAGATACGCAGTATTTT
CASSFEGGTDTQYF
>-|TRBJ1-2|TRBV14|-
TGTGCCAGCAGCCAACCCCCGATTACTGGCTACACCTTC
CASSQPPITGYTF
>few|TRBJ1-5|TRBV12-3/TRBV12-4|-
TGTGCCAGCAGTTTACGGGTGGGGCATCAGCCCCAGCATTTT
CASSLRVGHQPQHF
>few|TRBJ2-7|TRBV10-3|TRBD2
TGTGCCATCAGTGAGGGTCTAGCGGGGAGTGATGTCCCCTACGAGCAGTACTTC
CAISEGLAGSDVPYEQYF
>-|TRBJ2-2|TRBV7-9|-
TGTGCCAGCAGCTTAGCGTCGGGAGGGGAGCTGTTTTTT
CASSLASGGELFF
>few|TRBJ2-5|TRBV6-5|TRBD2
TGTGCCAGCAGTAACCACCTGGGACTAGCGGGGAAAGAGACCCAGTACTTC
CASSNHLGLAGKETQYF
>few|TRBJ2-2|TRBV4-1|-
TGCGCCAGCAGCCACCGCGAGGGGGTGCGGAGGACCGGGGAGCTGTTTTTT
CASSHREGVRRTGELFF
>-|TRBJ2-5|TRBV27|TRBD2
TGTGCCAGCAGCATGATTGGACTAGCGGGGGGAGAGACCCAGTACTTC
CASSMIGLAGGETQYF
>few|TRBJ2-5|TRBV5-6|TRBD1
TGTGCCAGCAGCTTTGTCTGGGCAGGGGGTGACCAGTACTTC
CASSFVWAGGDQYF
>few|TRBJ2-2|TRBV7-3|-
TGTGCCAGCAGCTTAACGTCGGGCCCCGGGGAGCTGGTTTTT
CASSLTSGPGELVF
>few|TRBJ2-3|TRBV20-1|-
TGCAGTGCTAGAGATGGGCGGACTCCCACAGATACGCAGTATTTT
CSARDGRTPTDTQYF
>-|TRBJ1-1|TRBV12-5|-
TGTGCTAGTGGTTTGGGAGGTCTTCACACTGAAGCTTTCTTT
CASGLGGLHTEAFF
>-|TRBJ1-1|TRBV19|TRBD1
TGTGCCAGTAGTATCCCGAGAGTCGATGACAGGGGGAACACTGAAGCTTTCTTT
CASSIPRVDDRGNTEAFF
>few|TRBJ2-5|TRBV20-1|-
TGCAGTGCTGACGACAGTGGGCACCAAGAGACCCAGTACTTC
CSADDSGHQETQYF
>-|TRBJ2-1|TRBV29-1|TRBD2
TGCAGCGTTGTATGGCTAGCGGGAGCCCTTCCAGAGAGCTCCTACAATGAGCAGTTCTTC
CSVVWLAGALPESSYNEQFF
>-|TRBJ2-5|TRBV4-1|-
TGCGCCAGCAGCCAAAACCACAGGGGAGGGGGCACACAAGAGACCCAGTACTTC
CASSQNHRGGGTQETQYF
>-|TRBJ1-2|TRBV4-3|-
TGCGCCAGCAGCCAAGATCAATCTGGGGGGCTAGGCTACACCTTC
CASSQDQSGGLGYTF
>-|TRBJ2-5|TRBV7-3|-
TGTGCCAGCAGCTCGGAACAACAAGAGACCCAGTACTTC
CASSSEQQETQYF
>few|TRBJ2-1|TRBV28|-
TGTGCCAGCAGCCTCCTGAATCCGAGCTCCTACAATGAGCAGTTCTTC
CASSLLNPSSYNEQFF
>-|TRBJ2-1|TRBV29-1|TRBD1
TGCAGCGTCAAAAGGACAGGGGGCTTCTACAATGAGCAGTTCTTC
CSVKRTGGFYNEQFF
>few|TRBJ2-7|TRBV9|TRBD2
TGTGCCAGCAGCGAAGGACTAGCTAGCGAGCAGTACTTC
CASSEGLASEQYF
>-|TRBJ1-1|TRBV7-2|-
TGTGCCAGCAGCCCCGGAGGGGCGGTGAACACTGAAGCTTTCTTT
CASSPGGAVNTEAFF
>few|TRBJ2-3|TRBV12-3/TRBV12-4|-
TGTGCCAGCAGTTTGCTTTTGGGGTTCACAGATACGCAGTATTTT
CASSLLLGFTDTQYF
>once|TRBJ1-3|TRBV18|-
TGTGCCAGCTCACCACGTACAGCTACTGGAAACACCATATATTTT
CASSPRTATGNTIYF
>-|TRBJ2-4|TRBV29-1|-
TGCAGCGTCCGCGCTACCAAAAACATTCAGTACTTC
CSVRATKNIQYF
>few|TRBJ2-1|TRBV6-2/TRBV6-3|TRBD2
TGTGCCGGCAGAAAGCGGGGGTACAATGAGCAGTTCTTC
CAGRKRGYNEQFF
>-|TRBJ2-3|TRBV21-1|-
TGTGCCAGCAGCAGACTAGCGGAAAGCACAGATACGCAGTATTTT
CASSRLAESTDTQYF
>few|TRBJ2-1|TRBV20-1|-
TGCAGTGCTTTTCGGGACTCCTCCTACAATGAGCAGTTCTTC
CSAFRDSSYNEQFF
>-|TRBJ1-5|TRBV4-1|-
TGCGCCAGCAGCCAAGGTTCCCGCCAGCCCCAGCATTTT
CASSQGSRQPQHF
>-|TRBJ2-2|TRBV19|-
TGTGCCAGTAGTAAGCAGGGCGGCGGGGAGCTGTTTTTT
CASSKQGGGELFF